Listed below are T cell receptor beta chains from one sample, sequenced in a study of control samples from healthy donors and cancer patients. Repertoires were generated with immunoSEQ multiplex PCR, while TCRdb's copy carries only in-frame clones and drops some. Altogether around 130,000 clones are present, around nine tenths being singletons, with the ten largest covering 12%. Sample: blood. All receptors derive from a man aged 25 to 40 in good health. Each CDR3 is given with its conserved first and last residue. A D gene is named only where the DNA matches it firmly. Expanded clones are given a class, and other clones once, few, many or no size at all.

clone_size	v_call	j_call	d_call	cdr3_nt	cdr3_aa
NA	TRBV5-1	TRBJ1-5	NA	TGCGCCAGCAGCCGAGCGGGGGGAGGGCAGCCCCAGCATTTT	CASSRAGGGQPQHF
NA	TRBV5-1	TRBJ2-3	NA	TGCGCCAGCAGCGTGGATCAAGATACGCAGTATTTT	CASSVDQDTQYF
NA	TRBV6-5	TRBJ1-1	NA	TGTGCCAGCAGTTCTTCCCGGACGGACGTTAACACTGAAGCTTTCTTT	CASSSSRTDVNTEAFF
NA	TRBV6-5	TRBJ1-1	NA	TGTGCCAGCAGTTACGGGGCAGGGGCGAACACTGAAGCTTTCTTT	CASSYGAGANTEAFF
NA	TRBV4-2	TRBJ1-6	TRBD1	TGTGCCAGCAGCTATACCCGGGACAGAAATAATTCACCCCTCCACTTT	CASSYTRDRNNSPLHF
once	TRBV5-8	TRBJ1-3	NA	TGTGCCAGCAGCCGAGGGAGCTCTGGAAACACCATATATTTT	CASSRGSSGNTIYF
few	TRBV3-1/TRBV3-2	TRBJ2-1	NA	TGTGCCAGCAGCCCCGGGACTCGGGGCTACAATGAGCAGTTCTTC	CASSPGTRGYNEQFF
once	TRBV4-2	TRBJ2-2	TRBD2	TGTGCCAGCAGCCAAGAATTAGGGACTAGCGGGGGGGAGCTGTTTTTT	CASSQELGTSGGELFF
NA	TRBV19	TRBJ2-2	NA	TGTGCCAGTAGCTCCGGGGAGCTGTTTTTT	CASSSGELFF
NA	TRBV2	TRBJ1-1	NA	TGTGCCAGCAGTGATCAGGGTCCGGCGAACACTGAAGCTTTCTTT	CASSDQGPANTEAFF
NA	TRBV9	TRBJ1-4	NA	TGTGCCAGCAGCGTAGCGTCCGGGGGAGCTGTGGCTGAAAAACTGTTTTTT	CASSVASGGAVAEKLFF
NA	TRBV12-3/TRBV12-4	TRBJ1-1	NA	TGTGCCAGCAGTCCACTGGGGAACACTGAAGCTTTCTTT	CASSPLGNTEAFF
NA	TRBV19	TRBJ2-1	NA	TGTGCCAGTAGTTCATTTACCCCAGTGGGGGTCGTGCTCTTC	CASSSFTPVGVVLF
NA	TRBV5-1	TRBJ1-1	NA	TGCGCCAGCAGCGATTTTTCCGGGACGGATGAAGCTTTCTTT	CASSDFSGTDEAFF
NA	TRBV19	TRBJ2-2	TRBD1	TGTGCCAGTAGTTTGGACAGGGGGCGGTACACCGGGGAGCTGTTTTTT	CASSLDRGRYTGELFF
NA	TRBV6-6	TRBJ1-5	TRBD1	TGTGCCAGCAGTTACTTTGACAGGGATCAGCCCCAGCATTTT	CASSYFDRDQPQHF
NA	TRBV5-1	TRBJ2-6	NA	TGCGCCAGCTCCCGTGTGGGGTCTGGGGCCAACGTCCTGACTTTC	CASSRVGSGANVLTF
NA	TRBV4-2	TRBJ2-5	TRBD2	TGTGCCAGCAGCCAAGAGAGCGGGGGCCACCTCCGGGAGACCCAGTACTTC	CASSQESGGHLRETQYF
many	TRBV7-3	TRBJ2-2	NA	TGTGCCAGCAGTCTAGACAGTTACACCGGGGAGCTGTTTTTT	CASSLDSYTGELFF
NA	TRBV11-2	TRBJ1-2	NA	TGTGCCAGCAGCTTAGATTGGGGGTTCTATGGCTACACCTTC	CASSLDWGFYGYTF
NA	TRBV18	TRBJ2-5	NA	TGTGCCAGCAGAGATGTGGGGGAGACCCAGTACTTC	CASRDVGETQYF
once	TRBV24-1	TRBJ2-6	NA	TGTGCCACCAGTGTTGCCGGCTCTGGGGCCAACGTCCTGACTTTC	CATSVAGSGANVLTF
NA	TRBV5-6	TRBJ1-2	NA	TGTGCCAGCAGCTTGGAATTAGACTATGGCTACACCTTC	CASSLELDYGYTF
once	TRBV5-1	TRBJ1-3	NA	TGCGCCAGCAGCTTGCTGCGGGGCTCTGGAAACACCATATATTTT	CASSLLRGSGNTIYF
NA	TRBV4-2	TRBJ2-1	TRBD2	TGTGCCAGCAGCCAATCAGCGGGGGGCTTCAACAATGAGCAGTTCTTC	CASSQSAGGFNNEQFF
NA	TRBV7-8	TRBJ2-3	NA	TGTGCCAGCAGCCCTAGGACAGAACCCACAGATACGCAGTATTTT	CASSPRTEPTDTQYF
few	TRBV14	TRBJ2-5	NA	TGTGCCAGCAGAAGGGCCCCGGGGGAGACCCAGTACTTC	CASRRAPGETQYF
NA	TRBV14	TRBJ1-1	NA	TGTGCCAGCAGCCAGTACACAGAGGGCACTGAAGCTTTCTTT	CASSQYTEGTEAFF
NA	TRBV19	TRBJ2-3	NA	TGTGCCAGTAGTGCCCGACATGTGGATACGCAGTATTTT	CASSARHVDTQYF
NA	TRBV29-1	TRBJ2-5	TRBD1	TGCAGCGTGGAGGGACAGGGGTTTGGGGAGACCCAGTACTTC	CSVEGQGFGETQYF
NA	TRBV11-3	TRBJ1-6	NA	TGTGCCAGCAGTACCTATTCGGGACGAGTTTCACCCCTCCACTTT	CASSTYSGRVSPLHF
NA	TRBV19	TRBJ2-2	TRBD1	TGTGCCAGTAGGAACAGGGGGAACACCGGGGAGCTGTTTTTT	CASRNRGNTGELFF
once	TRBV27	TRBJ1-6	NA	TGTGCCAGCAGTTGGACAGAGGAAAATTCACCCCTCCACTTT	CASSWTEENSPLHF
NA	TRBV4-2	TRBJ1-4	NA	TGTGCCAGCAGCCAGAATCACGAAAAACTGTTTTTT	CASSQNHEKLFF
once	TRBV7-3	TRBJ2-3	TRBD2	TGTGCCAGCAGCCGCGGGGGAGCGGGGGGGCCTGGTTTCACAGATACGCAGTATTTT	CASSRGGAGGPGFTDTQYF
NA	TRBV5-1	TRBJ2-1	TRBD2	TGCGCCAGCAGCTTGGGACTAGCGGCCACCTACAATGAGCAGTTCTTC	CASSLGLAATYNEQFF
NA	TRBV6-5	TRBJ1-6	NA	TGTGCCAGCAGTTCCTCGGACGGCCGAGACGGTTCACCCCTCCACTTT	CASSSSDGRDGSPLHF
NA	TRBV28	TRBJ2-1	NA	TGTGCCAGCAGTTTTACAGGGAGTGGTGGCAATGAGCAGTTCTTC	CASSFTGSGGNEQFF
NA	TRBV6-1	TRBJ1-3	NA	TGTGCCAGCAGTGAACCCGGGGCTGGAAACACCATATATTTT	CASSEPGAGNTIYF
NA	TRBV27	TRBJ1-4	NA	TGTGCCAGCAGTCCCCGGAGGGCGAAGGAAAAACTGTTTTTT	CASSPRRAKEKLFF
NA	TRBV12-3/TRBV12-4	TRBJ1-1	NA	TGTGCCAGCAGTTTGTCGGGAAACACTGAAGCTTTCTTT	CASSLSGNTEAFF
NA	TRBV11-2	TRBJ2-7	TRBD2	TGTGCCAGCAGCTCCCTAGCGGAGGCGGGTGGAATAGAGCAGTACTTC	CASSSLAEAGGIEQYF
NA	TRBV7-9	TRBJ2-5	NA	TGTGCCAGCAGCCGAGGGGGAGAGACCCAGTACTTC	CASSRGGETQYF
once	TRBV18	TRBJ1-1	NA	TGTGCCAGCTCACCAACGGAGATGAACACTGAAGCTTTCTTT	CASSPTEMNTEAFF
NA	TRBV29-1	TRBJ2-7	NA	TGCAGCGTTGGAACGTCTAGCGAGCAGTACTTC	CSVGTSSEQYF
NA	TRBV27	TRBJ1-2	NA	TGTGCCAGCAGTGCACAGTGGTCTAACTATGGCTACACCTTC	CASSAQWSNYGYTF
NA	TRBV2	TRBJ1-4	NA	TGTGCCAGCAGTGAAGGCTGGCAGACTAATGAAAAACTGTTTTTT	CASSEGWQTNEKLFF
NA	TRBV28	TRBJ1-1	TRBD1	TGTGCCAGCAGTACTCACAGGGGGGCTTTCTTT	CASSTHRGAFF